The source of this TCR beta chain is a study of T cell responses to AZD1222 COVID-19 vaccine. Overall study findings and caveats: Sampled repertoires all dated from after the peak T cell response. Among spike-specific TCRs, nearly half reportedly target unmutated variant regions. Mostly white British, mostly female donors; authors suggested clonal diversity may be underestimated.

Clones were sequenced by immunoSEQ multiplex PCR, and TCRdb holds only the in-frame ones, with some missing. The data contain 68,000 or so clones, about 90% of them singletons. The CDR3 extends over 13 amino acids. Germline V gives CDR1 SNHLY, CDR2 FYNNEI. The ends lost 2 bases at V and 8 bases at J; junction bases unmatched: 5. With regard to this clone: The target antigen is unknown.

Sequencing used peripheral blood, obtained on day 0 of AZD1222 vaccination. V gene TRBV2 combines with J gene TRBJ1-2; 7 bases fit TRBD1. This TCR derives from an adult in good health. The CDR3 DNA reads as TGTGCCAGCAGTGAATACAGGGGAGGCGGCTACACCTTC. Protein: CASSEYRGGGYTF.